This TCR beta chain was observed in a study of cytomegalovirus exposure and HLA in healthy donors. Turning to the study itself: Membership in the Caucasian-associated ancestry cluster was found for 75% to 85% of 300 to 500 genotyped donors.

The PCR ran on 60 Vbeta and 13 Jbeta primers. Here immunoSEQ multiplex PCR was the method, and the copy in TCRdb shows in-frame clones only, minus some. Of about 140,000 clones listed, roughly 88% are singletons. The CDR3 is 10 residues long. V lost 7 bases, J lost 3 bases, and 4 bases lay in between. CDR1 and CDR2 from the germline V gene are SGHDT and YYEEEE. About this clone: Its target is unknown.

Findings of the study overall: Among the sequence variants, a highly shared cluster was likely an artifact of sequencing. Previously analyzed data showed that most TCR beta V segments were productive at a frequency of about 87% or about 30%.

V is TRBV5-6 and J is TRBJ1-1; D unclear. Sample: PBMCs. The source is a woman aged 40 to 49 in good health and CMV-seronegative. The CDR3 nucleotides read TGTGCCAGCGGAGACACTGAAGCTTTCTTT. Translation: CASGDTEAFF.